Listed below are T cell receptor beta chains from one sample, sequenced in a study of cytomegalovirus exposure and HLA in healthy donors. Clones were read by immunoSEQ multiplex PCR, and TCRdb kept only the in-frame ones, dropping some. Of roughly 300,000 clones listed, approximately 87% are singletons. The specimen was PBMCs. The receptors originated from a woman younger than 35 in good health and CMV-seronegative. Both conserved end residues are part of each CDR3. Fields, in order: D gene, clone size, V gene, J gene, CDR3 protein, CDR3 DNA. D genes are given only for firm matches. For some rows the clone size is stated as once, few or many, or as a class when expanded; others skip it.

D gene: TRBD1; clone size: NA; V gene: TRBV6-1; J gene: TRBJ2-7; CDR3 protein: CASSEETGNSYEQYF; CDR3 DNA: TGTGCCAGCAGTGAAGAGACAGGGAACTCCTACGAGCAGTACTTC
D gene: TRBD1; clone size: NA; V gene: TRBV27; J gene: TRBJ2-5; CDR3 protein: CASSLRSGQSQETQYF; CDR3 DNA: TGTGCCAGCAGCCTTAGGTCGGGACAGAGCCAAGAGACCCAGTACTTC
D gene: TRBD1; clone size: NA; V gene: TRBV29-1; J gene: TRBJ1-1; CDR3 protein: CSVGQGAREAFF; CDR3 DNA: TGCAGCGTTGGTCAGGGGGCCCGGGAAGCTTTCTTT
D gene: TRBD1; clone size: NA; V gene: TRBV5-6; J gene: TRBJ1-4; CDR3 protein: CASSIRGLEEKLFF; CDR3 DNA: TGTGCCAGCAGTATCAGGGGGCTCGAGGAAAAACTGTTTTTT
D gene: NA; clone size: NA; V gene: TRBV7-3; J gene: TRBJ1-2; CDR3 protein: CASSLMGGMSRDGYTF; CDR3 DNA: TGTGCCAGCAGCTTAATGGGGGGAATGAGTCGTGATGGCTACACCTTC
D gene: TRBD2; clone size: NA; V gene: TRBV19; J gene: TRBJ2-2; CDR3 protein: CASSIDILAGVGGELFF; CDR3 DNA: TGTGCCAGTAGTATAGATATACTAGCGGGAGTAGGCGGGGAGCTGTTTTTT
D gene: NA; clone size: NA; V gene: TRBV7-9; J gene: TRBJ1-6; CDR3 protein: CASSWGENSPLHF; CDR3 DNA: TGTGCCAGCAGCTGGGGGGAGAATTCACCCCTCCACTTT
D gene: NA; clone size: once; V gene: TRBV5-1; J gene: TRBJ1-4; CDR3 protein: CASKAGEGNEKLFF; CDR3 DNA: TGCGCCAGCAAAGCAGGGGAGGGTAATGAAAAACTGTTTTTT
D gene: TRBD2; clone size: NA; V gene: TRBV6-5; J gene: TRBJ2-1; CDR3 protein: CASSSPVAGGPNEQFF; CDR3 DNA: TGTGCCAGCAGTTCCCCTGTAGCGGGAGGGCCGAATGAGCAGTTCTTC
D gene: NA; clone size: NA; V gene: TRBV28; J gene: TRBJ2-7; CDR3 protein: CASSGYGVSYEQYF; CDR3 DNA: TGTGCCAGCAGCGGCTACGGAGTATCCTACGAGCAGTACTTC
D gene: NA; clone size: NA; V gene: TRBV4-1; J gene: TRBJ1-5; CDR3 protein: CASSQRGGESNQPQHF; CDR3 DNA: TGCGCCAGCAGCCAGAGGGGGGGCGAGAGCAATCAGCCCCAGCATTTT
D gene: NA; clone size: NA; V gene: TRBV28; J gene: TRBJ1-1; CDR3 protein: CASSAARNTEAFF; CDR3 DNA: TGTGCCAGCAGCGCCGCGAGAAACACTGAAGCTTTCTTT
D gene: NA; clone size: NA; V gene: TRBV20-1; J gene: TRBJ2-7; CDR3 protein: CSAGESYEQYF; CDR3 DNA: TGCAGTGCTGGGGAGAGTTACGAGCAGTACTTC
D gene: NA; clone size: NA; V gene: TRBV7-9; J gene: TRBJ1-2; CDR3 protein: CASPQCRGHPNYGYTF; CDR3 DNA: TGTGCCAGCCCCCAATGCAGGGGACACCCTAACTATGGCTACACCTTC
D gene: TRBD2; clone size: NA; V gene: TRBV19; J gene: TRBJ2-1; CDR3 protein: CASTLAGDPTQEFF; CDR3 DNA: TGTGCCAGCACACTAGCGGGAGACCCGACTCAGGAGTTCTTC
D gene: NA; clone size: NA; V gene: TRBV28; J gene: TRBJ2-5; CDR3 protein: CASSLPRETQYF; CDR3 DNA: TGTGCCAGCAGTTTACCCCGAGAGACCCAGTACTTC
D gene: TRBD1; clone size: NA; V gene: TRBV4-1; J gene: TRBJ1-1; CDR3 protein: CAPTAGGTEAFF; CDR3 DNA: TGCGCCCCCACCGCAGGGGGCACTGAAGCTTTCTTT
D gene: TRBD2; clone size: NA; V gene: TRBV19; J gene: TRBJ2-2; CDR3 protein: CASSILAGGPGTGELFF; CDR3 DNA: TGTGCCAGTAGTATCCTAGCGGGAGGGCCAGGGACCGGGGAGCTGTTTTTT
D gene: TRBD2; clone size: once; V gene: TRBV2; J gene: TRBJ2-3; CDR3 protein: CASSELGGTTPNTQYF; CDR3 DNA: TGTGCCAGCAGTGAATTGGGCGGGACTACCCCCAATACGCAGTATTTT
D gene: NA; clone size: NA; V gene: TRBV7-9; J gene: TRBJ2-7; CDR3 protein: CASSLVGIVIEQYF; CDR3 DNA: TGTGCCAGCAGCTTAGTGGGCATTGTGATCGAGCAGTACTTC
D gene: TRBD2; clone size: NA; V gene: TRBV7-8; J gene: TRBJ2-1; CDR3 protein: CASSFGGSDSYNEQFF; CDR3 DNA: TGTGCCAGCAGCTTTGGCGGGAGTGACTCCTACAATGAGCAGTTCTTC
D gene: NA; clone size: NA; V gene: TRBV4-1; J gene: TRBJ2-1; CDR3 protein: CASSQEIQDTWNEQFF; CDR3 DNA: TGCGCCAGCAGCCAAGAAATACAAGACACATGGAATGAGCAGTTCTTC
D gene: TRBD1; clone size: NA; V gene: TRBV19; J gene: TRBJ2-2; CDR3 protein: CASRRDRANTGELFF; CDR3 DNA: TGTGCCAGTAGGAGGGACAGGGCGAACACCGGGGAGCTGTTTTTT
D gene: TRBD1; clone size: once; V gene: TRBV27; J gene: TRBJ2-1; CDR3 protein: CASSPTNWTGYYNEQFF; CDR3 DNA: TGTGCCAGCAGTCCAACAAATTGGACAGGGTACTACAATGAGCAGTTCTTC
D gene: NA; clone size: NA; V gene: TRBV28; J gene: TRBJ1-2; CDR3 protein: CASTTNRPTSGYTF; CDR3 DNA: TGTGCCAGCACCACAAACAGACCAACTTCTGGCTACACCTTC
D gene: TRBD2; clone size: NA; V gene: TRBV7-3; J gene: TRBJ2-7; CDR3 protein: CASSPLAGPSYEQYF; CDR3 DNA: TGTGCCAGCAGCCCCCTAGCGGGGCCATCCTACGAGCAGTACTTC
D gene: TRBD1; clone size: NA; V gene: TRBV19; J gene: TRBJ1-2; CDR3 protein: CASSRGGDYGYTF; CDR3 DNA: TGTGCCAGTAGCCGAGGGGGCGACTATGGCTACACCTTC
D gene: NA; clone size: NA; V gene: TRBV27; J gene: TRBJ2-2; CDR3 protein: CASSLFSYTGELFF; CDR3 DNA: TGTGCCAGCAGTTTATTCTCGTACACCGGGGAGCTGTTTTTT
D gene: TRBD1; clone size: NA; V gene: TRBV28; J gene: TRBJ1-2; CDR3 protein: CATQGATDNYGYTF; CDR3 DNA: TGTGCCACACAGGGGGCTACGGATAACTATGGCTACACCTTC
D gene: TRBD2; clone size: NA; V gene: TRBV2; J gene: TRBJ2-1; CDR3 protein: CASSGTSGSDLNYNEQFF; CDR3 DNA: TGTGCCAGCAGTGGGACTAGCGGTTCCGACCTAAACTACAATGAGCAGTTCTTC
D gene: NA; clone size: NA; V gene: TRBV6-5; J gene: TRBJ2-1; CDR3 protein: CASRRTSYNEQFF; CDR3 DNA: TGTGCCAGCAGGCGAACCTCCTACAATGAGCAGTTCTTC
D gene: TRBD2; clone size: NA; V gene: TRBV28; J gene: TRBJ2-3; CDR3 protein: CASRHLRGTSGSTDTQYF; CDR3 DNA: TGTGCCAGCAGGCACCTCCGTGGGACTAGCGGTAGCACAGATACGCAGTATTTT
D gene: NA; clone size: NA; V gene: TRBV25-1; J gene: TRBJ1-2; CDR3 protein: CASSKSGLSYTF; CDR3 DNA: TGTGCCAGCAGTAAATCGGGACTTAGCTACACCTTC
D gene: NA; clone size: once; V gene: TRBV13; J gene: TRBJ1-5; CDR3 protein: CASSSGNQPQHF; CDR3 DNA: TGTGCCAGCAGCTCGGGGAATCAGCCCCAGCATTTT
D gene: NA; clone size: NA; V gene: TRBV11-2; J gene: TRBJ2-7; CDR3 protein: CASSLDPSISYEQYF; CDR3 DNA: TGTGCCAGCAGCTTAGACCCTAGTATCTCCTACGAGCAGTACTTC
D gene: TRBD2; clone size: NA; V gene: TRBV2; J gene: TRBJ2-7; CDR3 protein: CASSRQRQAGTSGTSYEQYF; CDR3 DNA: TGTGCCAGCAGTCGACAGAGACAAGCCGGGACTAGCGGGACCTCCTACGAGCAGTACTTC
D gene: NA; clone size: NA; V gene: TRBV29-1; J gene: TRBJ1-1; CDR3 protein: CSVEDQGREAFF; CDR3 DNA: TGCAGCGTTGAAGATCAGGGGCGGGAAGCTTTCTTT
D gene: TRBD2; clone size: NA; V gene: TRBV4-1; J gene: TRBJ2-3; CDR3 protein: CASSPMVGRGLAVHTDTQYF; CDR3 DNA: TGCGCCAGCAGCCCCATGGTTGGACGGGGACTAGCGGTCCACACAGATACGCAGTATTTT